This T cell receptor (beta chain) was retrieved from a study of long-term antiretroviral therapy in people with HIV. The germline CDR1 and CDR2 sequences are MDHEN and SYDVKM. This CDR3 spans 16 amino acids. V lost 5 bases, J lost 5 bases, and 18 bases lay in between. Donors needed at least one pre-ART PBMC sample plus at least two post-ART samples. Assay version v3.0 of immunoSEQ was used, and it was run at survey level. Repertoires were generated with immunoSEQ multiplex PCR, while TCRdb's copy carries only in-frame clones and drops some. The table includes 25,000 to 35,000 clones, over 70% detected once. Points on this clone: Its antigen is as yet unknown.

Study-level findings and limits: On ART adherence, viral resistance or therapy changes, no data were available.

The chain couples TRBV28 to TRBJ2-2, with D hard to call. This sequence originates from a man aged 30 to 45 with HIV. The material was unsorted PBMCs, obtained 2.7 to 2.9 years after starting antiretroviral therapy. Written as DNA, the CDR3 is TGTGCCAGCAGTCCCCGGACGGTGGCGGAGACCGGGGAGCTGTTTTTT. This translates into CASSPRTVAETGELFF. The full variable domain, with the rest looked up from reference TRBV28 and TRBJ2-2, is DVKVTQSSRYLVKRTGEKVFLECVQDMDHENMFWYRQDPGLGLRLIYFSYDVKMKEKGDIPEGYSVSREKKERFSLILESASTNQTSMYLCASSPRTVAETGELFFGEGSRLTVL.